A single sample gave rise to the 7 T cell receptor beta chains below, sequenced in a study of PD-1 blockade in classical Hodgkin lymphoma. Measured with immunoSEQ multiplex PCR; TCRdb has only the in-frame clones, and not every one. The sample lists roughly 19,000 clones; 76% were seen once. Time point specified: cycle 4 day 1 (C4D1), after 5 to 7 weeks of nivolumab. No patient escaped relapse after autologous stem cell transplantation, and brentuximab vedotin exposure varied. Sequencing used peripheral blood mononuclear cells (PBMCs), obtained before the fourth cycle of nivolumab. Receptor source: a human donor with classical Hodgkin lymphoma.

The chain recombines TRBV7-9 with TRBJ2-6; 8 nucleotides align to TRBD1. V shed 1 base, J shed 2 bases, and the junction held 4 bases outside the gene matches. The CDR3 has 17 residues. Germline values: CDR1 SEHNR, CDR2 FQNEAQ (reference sequence). In DNA, the CDR3 is TGTGCCAGCAGCTTAGTTCAGGGGGCTACTGGGGCCAACGTCCTGACTTTC. Encoded protein: CASSLVQGATGANVLTF.

The gene calls are TRBV6-6 and TRBJ2-1; no clear D gene. This CDR3 spans 14 amino acids. Trimming stripped 0 bases from V and 5 bases from J, with 8 bases between. The germline CDR1 and CDR2 sequences are MNHNY and SVGAGI (reference sequence). The CDR3 loop is CASSYSSINNEQFF. In DNA, the CDR3 is TGTGCCAGCAGTTACTCCAGTATAAACAATGAGCAGTTCTTC.

The V gene is TRBV6-6, the J gene TRBJ1-4; a possible D gene is TRBD1 (5 bases). Per germline, CDR1 MNHNY and CDR2 SVGAGI (reference sequence). V gave up 7 bases and J gave up 5 bases, with 14 bases separating them. The CDR3 extends over 14 amino acids. In DNA form, the CDR3 reads TGTGCCAGCAAGGCGGGGACCGTGAATGAAAAACTGTTTTTT. This codes for CASKAGTVNEKLFF.

V gene TRBV6-5 combines with J gene TRBJ1-2; D gene ambiguous. V was shortened by 0 bases and J by 4 bases, with 9 bases between the two germline ends. Germline V gene lookup returns CDR1 MNHEY and CDR2 SVGAGI. CDR3 size: 14 residues. CDR3 bases: TGTGCCAGCAGTTACTCGATGGGAATCTATGGCTACACCTTC. Amino acids: CASSYSMGIYGYTF.

V usage is TRBV5-1 and J usage is TRBJ2-1; TRBD2 matches at 7 bases. This CDR3 has 15 amino acids. The ends lost 3 bases at V and 2 bases at J; junction bases unmatched: 5. Germline assignment: CDR1 SGHRS and CDR2 YFSETQ. The CDR3 loop reads CASSSSGTTYNEQFF. CDR3 DNA sequence: TGCGCCAGCAGCTCATCCGGGACTACCTACAATGAGCAGTTCTTC.

The chain employs TRBV21-1 and TRBJ2-7. TRBV21-1 constitutes a pseudogene. The CDR3 length is 16 residues. Here the CDR3 DNA reads TGTGCCAGCAGCAAAGCTCCTCGGACCCCCGCCTACGAGCAGTACGTC. This sequence encodes CASSKAPRTPAYEQYV.

This chain uses TRBV19 with TRBJ2-2; D unclear. The ends were cut back, 6 bases at V and 5 bases at J, with 7 bases in the middle. The CDR3 consists of 12 residues. Per the germline V gene, CDR1 is LNHDA and CDR2 is SQIVND (reference sequence). The CDR3 DNA is TGTGCCAGTAGATTAGTGACCGGGGAGCTGTTTTTT. It yields the protein CASRLVTGELFF.